One sample yielded the 3 T cell receptor beta chains listed below, sequenced in a study of T cell changes during pregnancy in multiple sclerosis. The data were produced by immunoSEQ multiplex PCR, yet TCRdb's version contains in-frame clones alone and is incomplete. The table lists roughly 110,000 clones, approximately 90% of them singletons. This specimen was peripheral blood, taken in the third trimester of pregnancy. The origin of the receptors is a female donor with multiple sclerosis, enrolled in a pregnancy study.

The chain uses TRBV28 and TRBJ1-1; 11 positions match TRBD1. Germline CDR1 and CDR2: MDHEN and SYDVKM. J gave up 1 base and V 6 bases, and 10 bases lay outside the gene matches. This CDR3 is 17 amino acids long. CDR3 amino acids: CASSSRTGGLANTEAFF. As DNA, the CDR3 is TGTGCCAGCAGCTCTCGGACAGGGGGCCTAGCGAACACTGAAGCTTTCTTT.

The chain is built from TRBV7-8 and TRBJ2-6, with 13 bases identical to TRBD2. The CDR3 consists of 17 residues. After removal of 8 bases from V and 4 bases from J, the junction contained 8 bases not matched to a gene. Germline V gives CDR1 SGHVS, CDR2 FQNEAQ. CDR3 DNA: TGTGCCAGCGACACTAGCGGGAGGGCGTGGGGGGCCAACGTCCTGACTTTC. This translates into CASDTSGRAWGANVLTF.

This clone was observed once. The rearrangement joins TRBV6-1 to TRBJ2-1; TRBD2 agrees at 7 bases. Losses at the gene ends were 2 bases for V and 1 base for J; bases not matched to a gene: 5. CDR3 length: 16 amino acids. Germline V gene lookup returns CDR1 MNHNS and CDR2 SASEGT. The CDR3 DNA reads TGTGCCAGCAGTGAAACCCCTAGCGGTTCCTACAATGAGCAGTTCTTC. It encodes CASSETPSGSYNEQFF.